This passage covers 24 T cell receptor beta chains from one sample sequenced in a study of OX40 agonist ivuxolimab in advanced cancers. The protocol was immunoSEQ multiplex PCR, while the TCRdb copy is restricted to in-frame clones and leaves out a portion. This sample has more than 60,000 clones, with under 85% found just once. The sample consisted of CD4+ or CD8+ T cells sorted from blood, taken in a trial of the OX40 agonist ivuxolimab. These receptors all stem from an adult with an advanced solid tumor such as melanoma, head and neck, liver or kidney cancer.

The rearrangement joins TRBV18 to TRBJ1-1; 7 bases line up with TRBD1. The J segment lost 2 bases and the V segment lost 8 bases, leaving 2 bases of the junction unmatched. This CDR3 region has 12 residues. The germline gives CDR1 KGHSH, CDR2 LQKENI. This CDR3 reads CASQGGNTEAFF. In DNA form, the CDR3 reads TGTGCCAGCCAGGGGGGTAACACTGAAGCTTTCTTT. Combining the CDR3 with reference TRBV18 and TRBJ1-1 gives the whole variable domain NAGVMQNPRHLVRRRGQEARLRCSPMKGHSHVYWYRQLPEEGLKFMVYLQKENIIDESGMPKERFSAEFPKEGPSILRIQQVVRGDSAAYFCASQGGNTEAFFGQGTRLTVV.

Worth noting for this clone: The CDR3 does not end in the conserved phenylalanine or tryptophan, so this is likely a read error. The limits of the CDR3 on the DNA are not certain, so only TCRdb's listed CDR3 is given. CDR3 residues: CASNSVSQG. This chain links TRBV21-1 with TRBJ2-3; the D segment call TRBD1 is taken from the table without a DNA check. TRBV21-1 is termed a pseudogene. The CDR3 is 9 amino acids long, termini counted.

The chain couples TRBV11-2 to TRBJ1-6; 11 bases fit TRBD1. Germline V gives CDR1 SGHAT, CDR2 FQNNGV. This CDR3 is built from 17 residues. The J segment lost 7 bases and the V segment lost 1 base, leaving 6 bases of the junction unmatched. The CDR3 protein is CASSLGGQGGRNSPLHF. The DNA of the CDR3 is TGTGCCAGCAGCTTAGGGGGACAGGGGGGTAGAAATTCACCCCTCCACTTT.

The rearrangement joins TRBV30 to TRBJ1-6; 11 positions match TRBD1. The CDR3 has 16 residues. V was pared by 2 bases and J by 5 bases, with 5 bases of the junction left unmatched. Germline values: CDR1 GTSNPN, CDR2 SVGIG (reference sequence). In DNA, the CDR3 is TGTGCCTGGAGTCTAAGGGACAGGGGGGATAATTCACCCCTCCACTTT. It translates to CAWSLRDRGDNSPLHF.

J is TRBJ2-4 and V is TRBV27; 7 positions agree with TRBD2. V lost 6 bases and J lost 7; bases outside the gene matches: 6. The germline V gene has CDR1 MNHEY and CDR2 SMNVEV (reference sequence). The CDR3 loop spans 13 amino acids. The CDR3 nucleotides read TGTGCCAGCAGCCGACTAGCTGGGAACATTCAGTACTTC. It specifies CASSRLAGNIQYF.

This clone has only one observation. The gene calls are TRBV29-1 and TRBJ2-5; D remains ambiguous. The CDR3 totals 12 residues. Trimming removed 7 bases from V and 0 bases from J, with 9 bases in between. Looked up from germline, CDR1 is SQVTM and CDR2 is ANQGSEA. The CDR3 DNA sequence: TGCAGCGCCGAAACAAACCAAGAGACCCAGTACTTC. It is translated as CSAETNQETQYF.

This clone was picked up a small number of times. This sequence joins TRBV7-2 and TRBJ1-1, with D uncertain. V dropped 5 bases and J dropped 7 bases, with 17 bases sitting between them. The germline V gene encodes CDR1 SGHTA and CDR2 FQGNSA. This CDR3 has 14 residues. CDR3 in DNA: TGTGCCAGCAGCCCGAGAACGGACGGGAATGAAGCTTTCTTT. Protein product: CASSPRTDGNEAFF.

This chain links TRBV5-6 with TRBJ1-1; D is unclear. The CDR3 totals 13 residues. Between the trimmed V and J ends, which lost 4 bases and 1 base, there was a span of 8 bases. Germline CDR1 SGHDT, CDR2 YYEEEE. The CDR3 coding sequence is TGTGCCAGCAGCAGGTGGGCGAACACTGAAGCTTTCTTT. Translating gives CASSRWANTEAFF.

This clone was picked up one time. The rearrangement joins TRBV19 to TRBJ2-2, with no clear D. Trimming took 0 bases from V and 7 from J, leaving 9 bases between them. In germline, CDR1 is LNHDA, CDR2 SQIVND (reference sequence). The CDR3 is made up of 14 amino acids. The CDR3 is CASSIDQTIGELFF. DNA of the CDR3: TGTGCCAGTAGTATAGATCAAACTATCGGGGAGCTGTTTTTT. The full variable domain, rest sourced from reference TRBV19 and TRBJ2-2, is DGGITQSPKYLFRKEGQNVTLSCEQNLNHDAMYWYRQDPGQGLRLIYYSQIVNDFQKGDIAEGYSVSREKKESFPLTVTSAQKNPTAFYLCASSIDQTIGELFFGEGSRLTVL.

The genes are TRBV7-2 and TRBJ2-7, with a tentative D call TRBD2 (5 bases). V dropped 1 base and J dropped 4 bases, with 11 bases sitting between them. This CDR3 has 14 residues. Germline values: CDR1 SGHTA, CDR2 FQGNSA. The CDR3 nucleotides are TGTGCCAGCAGCTTAGTCGGTACGGGATACGAGCAGTACTTC. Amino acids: CASSLVGTGYEQYF.

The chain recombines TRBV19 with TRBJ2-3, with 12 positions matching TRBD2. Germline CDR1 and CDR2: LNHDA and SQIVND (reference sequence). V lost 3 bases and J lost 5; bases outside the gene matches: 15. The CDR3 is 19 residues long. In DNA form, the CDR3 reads TGTGCCAGTAGTATGAGGGGGTTCGGACTAGCGGGGAGCCGAGATACGCAGTATTTT. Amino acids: CASSMRGFGLAGSRDTQYF.

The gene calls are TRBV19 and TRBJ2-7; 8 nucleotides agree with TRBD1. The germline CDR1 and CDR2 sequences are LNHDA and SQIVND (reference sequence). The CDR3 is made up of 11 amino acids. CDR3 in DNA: TGTTCCACCGGGACAGGCTACGAGCAGTACTTC. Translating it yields CSTGTGYEQYF.

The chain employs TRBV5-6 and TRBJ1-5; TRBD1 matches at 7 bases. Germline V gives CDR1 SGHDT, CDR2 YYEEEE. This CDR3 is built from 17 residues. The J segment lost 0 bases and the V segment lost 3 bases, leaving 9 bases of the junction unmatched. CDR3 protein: CASSSQQGIPSNQPQHF. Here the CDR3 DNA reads TGTGCCAGCAGCTCCCAACAGGGGATCCCTAGCAATCAGCCCCAGCATTTT.

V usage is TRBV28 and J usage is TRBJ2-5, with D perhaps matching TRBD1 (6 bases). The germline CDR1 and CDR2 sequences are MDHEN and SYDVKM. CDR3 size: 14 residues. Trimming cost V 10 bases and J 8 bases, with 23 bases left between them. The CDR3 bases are TGTGCCATCAGGGGAGCGGAGACAAGAGGAACCCAGTACTTC. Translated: CAIRGAETRGTQYF.

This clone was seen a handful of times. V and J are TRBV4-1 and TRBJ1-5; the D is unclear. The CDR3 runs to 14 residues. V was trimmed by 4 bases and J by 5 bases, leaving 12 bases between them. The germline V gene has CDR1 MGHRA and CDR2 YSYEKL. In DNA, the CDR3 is TGCGCCAGCAGCCTTAGCGGTGGGGATCAGCCCCAGCATTTT. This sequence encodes CASSLSGGDQPQHF.

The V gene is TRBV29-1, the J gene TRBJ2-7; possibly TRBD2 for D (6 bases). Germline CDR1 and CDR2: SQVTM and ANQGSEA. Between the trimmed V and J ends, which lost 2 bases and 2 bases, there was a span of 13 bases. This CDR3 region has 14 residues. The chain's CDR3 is CSVEIPTSPYEQYF. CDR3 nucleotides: TGCAGCGTTGAAATCCCCACTAGCCCCTACGAGCAGTACTTC.

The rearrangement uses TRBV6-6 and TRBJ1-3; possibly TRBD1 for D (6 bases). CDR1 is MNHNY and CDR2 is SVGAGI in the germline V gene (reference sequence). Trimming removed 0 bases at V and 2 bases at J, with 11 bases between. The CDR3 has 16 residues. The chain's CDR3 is CASSYSSPGAGNTIYF. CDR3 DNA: TGTGCCAGCAGTTACTCCTCCCCAGGGGCTGGAAACACCATATATTTT.

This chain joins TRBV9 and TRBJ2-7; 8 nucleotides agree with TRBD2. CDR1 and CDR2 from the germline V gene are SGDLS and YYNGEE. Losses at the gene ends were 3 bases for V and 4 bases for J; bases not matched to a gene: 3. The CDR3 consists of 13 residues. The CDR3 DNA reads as TGTGCCAGCAGCGCGGGGGGGGCTTACGAGCAGTACTTC. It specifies CASSAGGAYEQYF.

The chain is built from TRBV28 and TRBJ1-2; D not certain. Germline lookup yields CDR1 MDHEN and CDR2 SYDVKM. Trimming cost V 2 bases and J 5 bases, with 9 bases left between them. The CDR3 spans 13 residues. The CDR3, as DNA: TGTGCCAGCAGTTTAGTGTATGAATATGGCTACACCTTC. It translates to CASSLVYEYGYTF.

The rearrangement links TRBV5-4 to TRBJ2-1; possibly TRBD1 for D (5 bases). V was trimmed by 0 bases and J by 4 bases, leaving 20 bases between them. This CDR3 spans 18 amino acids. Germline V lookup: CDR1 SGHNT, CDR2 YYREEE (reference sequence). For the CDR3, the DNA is TGTGCCAGCAGCTTGGGGGGCAGGCCTAGTGTGGGATACAATGAGCAGTTCTTC. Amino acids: CASSLGGRPSVGYNEQFF.

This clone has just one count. The CDR3 loop reads CASSLGTLGGQETQYF. The CDR3 DNA sequence: TGTGCCAGCAGCTTAGGGACCCTGGGGGGGCAGGAGACCCAGTACTTC. The genes are TRBV11-2 and TRBJ2-5; D may be TRBD2 (7 bases). The CDR3 is 16 residues long. V was cut by 1 base and J by 5 bases, with 17 bases left in between. Germline loops: CDR1 SGHAT, CDR2 FQNNGV. The full variable domain, completed using reference TRBV11-2 and TRBJ2-5, is EAGVAQSPRYKIIEKRQSVAFWCNPISGHATLYWYQQILGQGPKLLIQFQNNGVVDDSQLPKDRFSAERLKGVDSTLKIQPAKLEDSAVYLCASSLGTLGGQETQYFGPGTRLLVL.

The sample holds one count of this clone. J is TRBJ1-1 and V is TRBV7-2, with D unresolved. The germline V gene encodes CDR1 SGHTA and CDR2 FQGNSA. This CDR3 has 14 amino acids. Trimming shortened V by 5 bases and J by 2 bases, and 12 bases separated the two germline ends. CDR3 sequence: CASSRGYINTEAFF. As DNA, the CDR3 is TGTGCCAGCAGCCGTGGGTACATCAACACTGAAGCTTTCTTT.

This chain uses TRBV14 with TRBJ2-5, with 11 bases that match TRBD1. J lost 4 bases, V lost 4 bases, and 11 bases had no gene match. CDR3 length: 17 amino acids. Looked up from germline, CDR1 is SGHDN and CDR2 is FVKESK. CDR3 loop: CASSLSGTGGYGETQYF. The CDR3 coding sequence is TGTGCCAGCAGCCTAAGCGGGACAGGGGGTTACGGAGAGACCCAGTACTTC.

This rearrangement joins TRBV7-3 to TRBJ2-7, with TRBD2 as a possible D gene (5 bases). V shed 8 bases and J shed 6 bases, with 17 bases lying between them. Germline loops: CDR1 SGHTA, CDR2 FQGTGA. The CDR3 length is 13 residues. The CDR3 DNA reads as TGTGCCAGCTCTCCACGTGGAGGTGGCGAGCAGTACTTC. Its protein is CASSPRGGGEQYF.